A single sample gave rise to the 20 T cell receptor beta chains below, sequenced in a study of cytomegalovirus exposure and HLA in healthy donors. PCR used 60 Vbeta primers and 13 Jbeta primers. Assay used: immunoSEQ multiplex PCR; TCRdb lists only in-frame clones, some missing. The repertoire holds approximately 150,000 clones, with more than 60% as singletons. The specimen sequenced was PBMCs. The receptors here all came from a male donor in good health and CMV-seronegative.

This chain joins TRBV30 and TRBJ1-2, with D unclear. The CDR3 contains 12 residues. Germline V gene data show CDR1 as GTSNPN and CDR2 as SVGIG (reference sequence). V lost 5 bases, J lost 7 bases, and 14 bases lay in between. The CDR3 is CAWEGRESGYTF. CDR3 nucleotides: TGTGCCTGGGAAGGAAGGGAGAGTGGCTACACCTTC.

This chain uses TRBV6-5 with TRBJ2-1; 10 positions match TRBD1. Germline V gives CDR1 MNHEY, CDR2 SVGAGI. The CDR3 sequence is 15 residues long. V lost 4 bases to trimming and J lost 9 bases; unmatched junction nucleotides: 9. The CDR3 protein is CASSFRDRGAGEQFF. DNA for the CDR3: TGTGCCAGCAGTTTCCGGGACAGGGGTGCGGGTGAGCAGTTCTTC.

This chain links TRBV28 with TRBJ1-1, with unresolved D. Germline V lookup: CDR1 MDHEN, CDR2 SYDVKM. V was clipped by 7 bases and J by 4 bases, with 10 bases between them. There are 12 residues in the CDR3. The CDR3 loop is CASISEGTEAFF. The CDR3 DNA is TGTGCCAGCATCTCGGAGGGCACTGAAGCTTTCTTT.

This clone was seen a handful of times. V usage is TRBV7-9 and J usage is TRBJ2-7; 12 bases match TRBD1. CDR3 length: 15 residues. In germline, CDR1 is SEHNR, CDR2 FQNEAQ (reference sequence). Losses at the gene ends were 4 bases for V and 4 bases for J; bases not matched to a gene: 5. The CDR3 DNA reads TGTGCCAGCAGCTCCGGGACAGGGGGCGGGTACGAGCAGTACTTC. This gives the protein CASSSGTGGGYEQYF. The whole variable domain, remainder taken from reference TRBV7-9 and TRBJ2-7, is DTGVSQNPRHKITKRGQNVTFRCDPISEHNRLYWYRQTLGQGPEFLTYFQNEAQLEKSRLLSDRFSAERPKGSFSTLEIQRTEQGDSAMYLCASSSGTGGGYEQYFGPGTRLTVT.

This chain joins TRBV7-9 and TRBJ1-2; D remains ambiguous. The CDR3 is 14 amino acids. V was trimmed by 1 base and J by 3 bases, leaving 9 bases between them. Germline V lookup: CDR1 SEHNR, CDR2 FQNEAQ (reference sequence). CDR3 DNA: TGTGCCAGCAGCTTAGTGGCACACCACTATGGCTACACCTTC. Translated, it gives CASSLVAHHYGYTF.

The table lists this clone with a few counts. The chain employs TRBV7-9 and TRBJ1-1; D is perhaps TRBD1 (6 bases). V gave up 5 bases and J gave up 0 bases, with 13 bases separating them. This CDR3 is built from 15 residues. Germline lookup yields CDR1 SEHNR and CDR2 FQNEAQ (reference sequence). The CDR3 DNA follows: TGTGCCAGCAGCCGAAAGGACAGAATGAACACTGAAGCTTTCTTT. Amino acid sequence: CASSRKDRMNTEAFF.

The chain combines TRBV7-7 with TRBJ2-5; the D gene is possibly TRBD1 (5 bases). CDR1 SSHAT and CDR2 FNYEAQ come from the germline V gene (reference sequence). Deletions cut 2 bases from V and 2 bases from J, with 9 bases between. This CDR3 region has 14 residues. The CDR3 sequence is CASSLLGQQETQYF. As DNA, the CDR3 is TGTGCCAGCAGCTTACTGGGGCAGCAAGAGACCCAGTACTTC. The full variable domain, with the rest looked up from reference TRBV7-7 and TRBJ2-5, is GAGVSQSPRYKVTKRGQDVTLRCDPISSHATLYWYQQALGQGPEFLTYFNYEAQPDKSGLPSDRFSAERPEGSISTLTIQRTEQRDSAMYRCASSLLGQQETQYFGPGTRLLVL.

The chain combines TRBV6-1 with TRBJ2-5; a weak D match, TRBD1 (5 bases). Germline V gene lookup returns CDR1 MNHNS and CDR2 SASEGT. The CDR3 has 16 residues. V was cut by 0 bases and J by 5 bases, with 16 bases left in between. The CDR3: CASSEAWGRAGETQYF. CDR3 nucleotide sequence: TGTGCCAGCAGTGAAGCCTGGGGCAGGGCAGGGGAGACCCAGTACTTC.

The rearrangement links TRBV11-2 to TRBJ2-3, with a possible D match to TRBD2 (6 bases). Looked up from germline, CDR1 is SGHAT and CDR2 is FQNNGV. Trimming left V 4 bases short and J 0 bases short, with 23 bases between. CDR3 length equals 19 residues. In DNA, the CDR3 is TGTGCCAGCAGCTCCCTCGGGTTGCGGGACTCGCTAAGCACAGATACGCAGTATTTT. Translation: CASSSLGLRDSLSTDTQYF.

The chain links TRBV5-1 to TRBJ1-4; TRBD1 aligns across 8 bases. This CDR3 spans 16 amino acids. Germline V gene sequence: CDR1 SGHRS, CDR2 YFSETQ. V gave up 0 bases and J gave up 10 bases; unmatched junction bases: 11. The CDR3 loop reads CASSLESAGGVGKLFF. DNA of the CDR3: TGCGCCAGCAGCTTGGAGTCGGCAGGGGGCGTCGGAAAACTGTTTTTT. Complete variable domain (other parts from reference TRBV5-1 and TRBJ1-4): KAGVTQTPRYLIKTRGQQVTLSCSPISGHRSVSWYQQTPGQGLQFLFEYFSETQRNKGNFPGRFSGRQFSNSRSEMNVSTLELGDSALYLCASSLESAGGVGKLFFGSGTQLSVL.

In this sample, this clone turned up once. The CDR3: CASTLADRNEQFF. The CDR3 DNA sequence: TGTGCCAGTACCCTAGCGGATAGGAATGAGCAGTTCTTC. This rearrangement joins TRBV19 to TRBJ2-1; 7 bases map to TRBD2. This CDR3 has 13 residues. CDR1 LNHDA and CDR2 SQIVND come from the germline V gene (reference sequence). Losses at the gene ends were 7 bases for V and 7 bases for J; bases not matched to a gene: 7.

This clone came up once. The rearrangement links TRBV5-1 to TRBJ2-7, with TRBD2 matching over 8 bases. Germline V gene data show CDR1 as SGHRS and CDR2 as YFSETQ. Trimming at V came to 7 bases and at J to 4 bases, leaving 13 bases not matched to a gene. There are 15 residues in the CDR3. The chain's CDR3 is CASGTTPTSVYEQYF. The CDR3 DNA is TGCGCCAGCGGAACCACCCCGACTAGCGTGTACGAGCAGTACTTC.

This rearrangement joins TRBV6-6 to TRBJ1-4; D gene uncertain. Trimming took 3 bases from V and 2 from J, leaving 7 bases between them. Germline CDR1 is MNHNY and CDR2 is SVGAGI (reference sequence). This CDR3 spans 14 amino acids. The CDR3 here is CASSYGETNEKLFF. The CDR3 DNA is TGTGCCAGCAGTTATGGGGAGACTAATGAAAAACTGTTTTTT.

Within the sample, this clone is medium-sized. The chain couples TRBV11-2 to TRBJ1-1; 7 bases agree with TRBD1. V trimming: 3 bases; J trimming: 3 bases; junction bases outside the gene matches: 1. The germline V gene encodes CDR1 SGHAT and CDR2 FQNNGV. CDR3 length: 13 amino acids. CDR3 protein: CASSFGQDTEAFF. The CDR3 DNA sequence: TGTGCCAGCAGCTTTGGACAGGACACTGAAGCTTTCTTT. Supplemented by reference TRBV11-2 and TRBJ1-1, the full variable domain reads EAGVAQSPRYKIIEKRQSVAFWCNPISGHATLYWYQQILGQGPKLLIQFQNNGVVDDSQLPKDRFSAERLKGVDSTLKIQPAKLEDSAVYLCASSFGQDTEAFFGQGTRLTVV.

This clone rates as medium-sized. This chain joins TRBV6-6 and TRBJ1-1; TRBD1 aligns across 7 bases. The CDR3 is 16 amino acids. In germline, CDR1 is MNHNY, CDR2 SVGAGI (reference sequence). The V gene end was trimmed by 4 bases and the J gene end by 0 bases; junction bases not matched to a gene: 8. For the CDR3, the DNA is TGTGCCAGCAGTTGGGGACAGATCCAACTGAACACTGAAGCTTTCTTT. This translates into CASSWGQIQLNTEAFF.

The chain combines TRBV21-1 with TRBJ2-7; TRBD2, the table's D call, was not compared with the DNA. TRBV21-1 is reported as a pseudogene. The CDR3 is 19 amino acids. Here the CDR3 DNA reads TGTGCCAGCAGCAAAGCGCTCTTTGCCCCGTTCCAGAATGCGGACGAGCAGTACTTC. This gives the protein CASSKALFAPFQNADEQYF.

This clone has just a few counts. The chain is built from TRBV19 and TRBJ1-1; TRBD1 might be the D (5 bases). CDR3 length equals 14 residues. Germline values: CDR1 LNHDA, CDR2 SQIVND (reference sequence). The V end lost 5 bases, the J end lost 1 base, and 11 bases lay between the germline ends. The CDR3 DNA follows: TGTGCCAGTAGTGCCGACAGAGAGAACACTGAAGCTTTCTTT. Encoded protein: CASSADRENTEAFF. Drawing the rest from reference TRBV19 and TRBJ1-1, the complete variable domain is DGGITQSPKYLFRKEGQNVTLSCEQNLNHDAMYWYRQDPGQGLRLIYYSQIVNDFQKGDIAEGYSVSREKKESFPLTVTSAQKNPTAFYLCASSADRENTEAFFGQGTRLTVV.

This clone was seen only a few times. The gene calls are TRBV7-9 and TRBJ1-1, with 9 bases fitting TRBD1. CDR1 is SEHNR, CDR2 FQNEAQ, per germline (reference sequence). This CDR3 is built from 16 residues. V was pared by 4 bases and J by 5 bases, with 11 bases of the junction left unmatched. CDR3 in amino acids: CASSSSAGQGRTEAFF. CDR3 coding DNA: TGTGCCAGCAGCTCCTCGGCCGGACAGGGGAGGACTGAAGCTTTCTTT.

V and J are TRBV5-6 and TRBJ1-6; D ambiguous. Germline V CDR1 and CDR2: SGHDT, YYEEEE. V shed 4 bases and J shed 1 base, with 6 bases lying between them. The CDR3 has 14 amino acids. The CDR3 protein is CASSTGSYNSPLHF. The CDR3 DNA reads TGTGCCAGCAGCACCGGGTCCTATAATTCACCCCTCCACTTT.

In its sample, this clone was seen once. The chain links TRBV5-6 to TRBJ2-2, with D tentatively TRBD2 (5 bases). Germline V gives CDR1 SGHDT, CDR2 YYEEEE. The CDR3 runs 15 residues. Trimming removed 5 bases at V and 6 bases at J, with 17 bases between. CDR3 amino acids: CASRLGLSSAGELFF. DNA for the CDR3: TGTGCCAGCAGGCTTGGTCTAAGTAGCGCCGGGGAGCTGTTTTTT.